Presented here are 26 T cell receptor beta chains from one specimen sequenced in a study of low-dose radiotherapy and immunotherapy resistance in tumors. Covering alpha and beta chains, TRAV- and TRBV-specific primers were used for the first-strand cDNA. Amplification, which lasted around 20 PCR cycles, used a constant-region primer and V-primer adapter to amplify TCRs. In TCRdb, the reads were re-called with MiXCR into one record per CDR3 protein. The sample consists of just under 10,000 distinct CDR3 sequences, over 35% of them appearing once. Source of these receptors: a human donor with advanced metastatic prostate, ovarian, gallbladder or colorectal cancer (not recorded which). This table probably holds off-target reads from a library built for another chain.

The chain recombines TRBV7-8 with TRBJ2-5, with unresolved D. V lost 6 bases, J lost 0 bases, and 11 bases lay in between. This CDR3 spans 14 amino acids. Germline CDR1 is SGHVS and CDR2 is FQNEAQ. The CDR3 reads CASSWAAHQETQYF. Written as DNA, the CDR3 is TGTGCCAGCAGTTGGGCCGCGCACCAAGAGACCCAGTACTTC. The variable domain in full, completed from reference TRBV7-8 and TRBJ2-5, reads GAGVSQSPRYKVAKRGQDVALRCDPISGHVSLFWYQQALGQGPEFLTYFQNEAQLDKSGLPSDRFFAERPEGSVSTLKIQRTQQEDSAVYLCASSWAAHQETQYFGPGTRLLVL.

By sample share, this clonotype is medium-sized. V gene TRBV10-3 combines with J gene TRBJ1-2, with a possible D match to TRBD1 (6 bases). The CDR3 runs to 16 residues. The germline CDR1 and CDR2 sequences are ENHRY and SYGVKD. V dropped 6 bases and J dropped 8 bases, with 25 bases sitting between them. This CDR3 is CAISTRGSLLWGGYTF. The CDR3 coding sequence is TGTGCCATCAGCACCAGGGGAAGTTTGCTGTGGGGCGGCTACACCTTC.

The chain has TRBV5-1 and TRBJ2-1; 11 bases are a match to TRBD2. This CDR3 spans 17 amino acids. The trim removed 5 bases at V and 0 bases at J, leaving 7 bases unmatched. Per the germline V gene, CDR1 is SGHRS and CDR2 is YFSETQ. The CDR3 bases are TGCGCCAGCAGAGGGGGACTAGCGGAGAGCTCCTACAATGAGCAGTTCTTC. This translates into CASRGGLAESSYNEQFF.

This clonotype has only a few counts. The V and J genes are TRBV5-1 and TRBJ2-1; TRBD2 aligns across 8 bases. The CDR3 extends over 15 amino acids. Unmatched junction bases numbered 7, after V lost 4 bases and J lost 4 bases. CDR1 and CDR2 from the germline V gene are SGHRS and YFSETQ. The CDR3 nucleotides read TGCGCCAGCAGCCTGGGAAGCGGGGGTTACAATGAGCAGTTCTTC. Encoded protein: CASSLGSGGYNEQFF.

This clonotype has only a few counts. V and J are TRBV5-4 and TRBJ2-3; weak D call: TRBD1 (6 bases). Germline CDR1 reads SGHNT; CDR2 reads YYREEE (reference sequence). CDR3 length equals 13 residues. The V gene lost 3 bases and the J gene lost 4 bases, with 9 bases spanning the gap. The CDR3 DNA is TGTGCCAGCAGCTCAGAGGGGGCAGATACGCAGTATTTT. It yields the protein CASSSEGADTQYF.

This chain joins TRBV5-1 and TRBJ2-3; unclear D gene. This CDR3 spans 14 amino acids. Germline CDR1 and CDR2: SGHRS and YFSETQ. The ends were cut back, 0 bases at V and 0 bases at J, with 5 bases in the middle. The CDR3 bases are TGCGCCAGCAGCTTGGGCAGGAGCACAGATACGCAGTATTTT. Translating gives CASSLGRSTDTQYF.

The CDR3 loop is CASGSGGGGYGYTF. DNA for the CDR3: TGTGCCAGCGGCAGCGGAGGGGGCGGCTATGGCTACACCTTC. The chain employs TRBV2 and TRBJ1-2; 7 nucleotides line up with TRBD1. Germline CDR1 and CDR2: SNHLY and FYNNEI. The CDR3 is 14 residues long. V trimming: 8 bases; J trimming: 4 bases; junction bases outside the gene matches: 10. The whole variable domain, remainder taken from reference TRBV2 and TRBJ1-2, is EPEVTQTPSHQVTQMGQEVILRCVPISNHLYFYWYRQILGQKVEFLVSFYNNEISEKSEIFDDQFSVERPDGSNFTLKIRSTKLEDSAMYFCASGSGGGGYGYTFGSGTRLTVV.

The chain links TRBV12-3 or TRBV12-4 to TRBJ2-1; no clear D gene. With 4 bases removed from V and 6 bases from J, the gap between germline ends came to 16 bases. This CDR3 is 15 amino acids long. The CDR3 region has the DNA TGTGCCAGCAGTTCCCCTGGGCTCCCCCTCAATGAGCAGTTCTTC. It translates to CASSSPGLPLNEQFF.

This clonotype occurred a few times. This chain links TRBV11-2 with TRBJ2-1; D possibly corresponds to TRBD1 (5 bases). This CDR3 contains 14 residues. Per germline, CDR1 SGHAT and CDR2 FQNNGV. Trimming pared 5 bases from V and 4 bases from J, leaving 12 bases between. In nucleotides, the CDR3 is TGTGCCAGCAGCCCTTCTACAGGTTACAATGAGCAGTTCTTC. Protein sequence: CASSPSTGYNEQFF.

This chain links TRBV5-1 with TRBJ1-6, with D unclear. This CDR3 is built from 13 residues. Germline CDR1 is SGHRS and CDR2 is YFSETQ. Trimming took off 4 bases at V and 10 bases at J, with 12 bases between the two ends. CDR3 coding DNA: TGCGCCAGCAGCCGAAGGGAGGGATCACCCCTCCACTTT. This gives the protein CASSRREGSPLHF.

By sample fraction, this clonotype is medium-sized. This chain joins TRBV6-2 or TRBV6-3 and TRBJ1-1; maybe TRBD1 (6 bases). V lost 6 bases and J lost 1, with 9 bases in between. Germline lookup yields CDR1 MNHEY and CDR2 SVGEGT. CDR3 length: 13 residues. CDR3 loop: CASSWGQNTEAFF. CDR3 nucleotide sequence: TGTGCCAGCAGCTGGGGACAGAACACTGAAGCTTTCTTT.

The chain couples TRBV19 to TRBJ2-2, with D perhaps assigned TRBD1 or TRBD2 (5 bases each). The germline gives CDR1 LNHDA, CDR2 SQIVND (reference sequence). The V end was cut by 2 bases, the J end by 4 bases, with 11 bases between. The CDR3 extends over 15 amino acids. CDR3 nucleotide sequence: TGTGCCAGTAGTATACCCAGGGAGCTCACCGGGGAGCTGTTTTTT. Translated, it gives CASSIPRELTGELFF.

This clonotype was detected only once. This chain links TRBV9 with TRBJ1-3; no definite D call. Trimming pared 3 bases from V and 0 bases from J, leaving 4 bases between. The CDR3 loop spans 13 amino acids. The germline V gene encodes CDR1 SGDLS and CDR2 YYNGEE. The CDR3 DNA reads TGTGCCAGCAGCGGCAACTCTGGAAACACCATATATTTT. This encodes CASSGNSGNTIYF.

This clonotype was observed a few times. An end of the junction does not agree with germline; a read error may underlie this. The chain joins TRBV2 to TRBJ2-7; TRBD1 is a possible D gene (6 bases). Germline CDR1 and CDR2: SNHLY and FYNNEI. This CDR3 spans 15 amino acids. This chain's CDR3 is CASTEDRTLAYEQYF. In DNA form, the CDR3 reads TGTGCCAGCACTGAAGACAGGACCCTTGCTTACGAGCAGTACTTC.

This clonotype occurred a few times. This chain joins TRBV7-2 and TRBJ2-1; the D gene is possibly TRBD1 (6 bases). The V end lost 1 base, the J end lost 3 bases, and 10 bases lay between the germline ends. This CDR3 region has 15 residues. In germline, CDR1 is SGHTA, CDR2 FQGNSA. In DNA form, the CDR3 reads TGTGCCAGCAGCTTAGGAAGGGGGATCTACAATGAGCAGTTCTTC. Translating gives CASSLGRGIYNEQFF.

The CDR3 DNA sequence: TGCGCCAGCAGCCAAGCGACAGCCGTAAAAAACTATGGCTACACCTTC. It codes for CASSQATAVKNYGYTF. V and J are TRBV4-3 and TRBJ1-2, with D possibly TRBD1 on 5 matching bases. Germline CDR1 and CDR2: LGHNA and YSLEER. This CDR3 has 16 residues. The V end lost 1 base, the J end lost 2 bases, and 14 bases lay between the germline ends.

The chain recombines TRBV24-1 with TRBJ2-3; no clear D. The CDR3 consists of 15 residues. Deletions cut 3 bases from V and 3 bases from J, with 12 bases between. The germline CDR1 and CDR2 sequences are KGHDR and SFDVKD. The CDR3 reads CATSDPNMKTDTQYF. The DNA of the CDR3 is TGTGCCACCAGTGATCCGAATATGAAAACAGATACGCAGTATTTT.

This clonotype was observed a few times. V and J are TRBV30 and TRBJ2-1, with 8 bases aligning to TRBD2. V gave up 0 bases and J gave up 2 bases; unmatched junction bases: 6. Per germline, CDR1 GTSNPN and CDR2 SVGIG (reference sequence). The CDR3 extends over 16 amino acids. In nucleotides, the CDR3 is TGTGCCTGGAGTGTACTAGGCGGGAGGACCTACAATGAGCAGTTCTTC. It codes for CAWSVLGGRTYNEQFF.

V gene TRBV20-1 combines with J gene TRBJ1-2, with D unclear. The CDR3 contains 9 residues. Germline V gene sequence: CDR1 DFQATT, CDR2 SNEGSKA (reference sequence). DNA of the CDR3: TGCAGCCTTGAGGGTGGCTACACCTTC. It yields the protein CSLEGGYTF.

The sample holds a few counts of this clonotype. The chain recombines TRBV3-1 with TRBJ1-1; D gene ambiguous. The CDR3 totals 13 residues. Deletions cut 2 bases from V and 1 base from J, with 5 bases between. Germline V CDR1 and CDR2: LGHDT, YNNKEL (reference sequence). The CDR3 spells CASSQKGNTEAFF. DNA for the CDR3: TGTGCCAGCAGCCAAAAAGGGAACACTGAAGCTTTCTTT.

This chain links TRBV6-6 with TRBJ2-3; D might be TRBD2 (7 bases). The CDR3 is 14 amino acids. Trimming removed 11 bases at V and 0 bases at J, with 15 bases between. The V gene's germline CDR1 is MNHNY and CDR2 SVGAGI (reference sequence). CDR3 residues: CAGQGGASTDTQYF. The CDR3 DNA follows: TGTGCCGGCCAAGGGGGGGCTAGCACAGATACGCAGTATTTT.

The V call is TRBV6-1, the J call TRBJ2-7; D may be TRBD1 or TRBD2 (5 bases each). The CDR3 is 18 amino acids. The V end lost 5 bases, the J end lost 2 bases, and 25 bases lay between the germline ends. Per germline, CDR1 MNHNS and CDR2 SASEGT. Here the CDR3 reads CASSPRRKSGTATYEQYF. The CDR3 DNA follows: TGTGCCAGCAGTCCGCGAAGGAAATCCGGGACGGCCACCTACGAGCAGTACTTC.

The J gene is TRBJ2-3, the V gene TRBV20-1; D unclear. The CDR3 covers 13 residues. V gave up 8 bases and J gave up 6 bases, with 18 bases separating them. Germline values: CDR1 DFQATT, CDR2 SNEGSKA (reference sequence). The CDR3 loop is CSSYAPNTDTQYF. The DNA of the CDR3 is TGCAGTTCGTACGCACCCAACACTGATACGCAGTATTTT.

This clonotype was observed a few times. The chain combines TRBV9 with TRBJ2-7; D is unclear. Germline lookup yields CDR1 SGDLS and CDR2 YYNGEE. The CDR3 covers 13 residues. V was pared by 1 base and J by 3 bases, with 8 bases between. DNA for the CDR3: TGTGCCAGCAGCGTATACCTGGGCTACGAGCAGTACTTC. Protein product: CASSVYLGYEQYF. Looking up the rest from reference TRBV9 and TRBJ2-7 gives the full variable domain: DSGVTQTPKHLITATGQRVTLRCSPRSGDLSVYWYQQSLDQGLQFLIQYYNGEERAKGNILERFSAQQFPDLHSELNLSSLELGDSALYFCASSVYLGYEQYFGPGTRLTVT.

The rearrangement joins TRBV5-1 to TRBJ2-1, with D tentatively TRBD2 (6 bases). This CDR3 comprises 13 residues. Germline V gene lookup returns CDR1 SGHRS and CDR2 YFSETQ. The germline V and J ends were trimmed by 0 bases and 13 bases, with 14 bases remaining between them. The CDR3 reads CASSLGRGGEQFF. The CDR3 DNA is TGCGCCAGCAGCTTGGGGAGGGGTGGGGAACAGTTCTTC.

The chain uses TRBV3-1 and TRBJ1-2; D might be TRBD1 (5 bases). Trimming removed 5 bases at V and 8 bases at J, with 21 bases between. The CDR3 has 15 residues. CDR1 and CDR2 from the germline V gene are LGHDT and YNNKEL (reference sequence). Here the CDR3 DNA reads TGTGCCAGCAGCTTCCGCCGGGGCAAAGTGGGAGGCTACACCTTC. Protein product: CASSFRRGKVGGYTF.